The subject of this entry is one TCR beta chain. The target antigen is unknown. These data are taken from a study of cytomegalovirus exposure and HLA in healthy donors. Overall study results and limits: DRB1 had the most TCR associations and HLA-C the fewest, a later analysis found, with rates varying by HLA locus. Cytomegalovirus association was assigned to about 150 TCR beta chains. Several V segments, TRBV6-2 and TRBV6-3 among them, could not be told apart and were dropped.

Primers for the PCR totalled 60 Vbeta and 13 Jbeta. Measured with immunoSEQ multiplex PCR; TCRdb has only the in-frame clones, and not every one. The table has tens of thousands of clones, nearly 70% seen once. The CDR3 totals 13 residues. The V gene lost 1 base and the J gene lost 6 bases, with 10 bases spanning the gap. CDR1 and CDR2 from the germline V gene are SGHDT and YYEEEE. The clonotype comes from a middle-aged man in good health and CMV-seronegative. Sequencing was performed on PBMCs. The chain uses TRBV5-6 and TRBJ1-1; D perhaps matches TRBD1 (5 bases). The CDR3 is CASSLFGASEAFF. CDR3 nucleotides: TGTGCCAGCAGCTTGTTTGGGGCGTCTGAAGCTTTCTTT.